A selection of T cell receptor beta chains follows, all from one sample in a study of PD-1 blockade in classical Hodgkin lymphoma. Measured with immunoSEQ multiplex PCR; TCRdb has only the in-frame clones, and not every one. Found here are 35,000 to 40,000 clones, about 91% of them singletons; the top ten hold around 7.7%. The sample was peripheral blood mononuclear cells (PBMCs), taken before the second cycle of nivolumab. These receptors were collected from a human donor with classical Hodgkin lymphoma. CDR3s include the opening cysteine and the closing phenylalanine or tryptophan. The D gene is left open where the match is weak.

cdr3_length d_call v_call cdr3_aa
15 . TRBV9 CASSVAGFGANVLTF
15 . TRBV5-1 CASSPHGEGRNGYTF
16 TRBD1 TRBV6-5 CASSSGTVSGANVLTF
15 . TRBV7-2 CASSFPGLAKNIQYF
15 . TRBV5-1 CASSLAGTSNQPQHF
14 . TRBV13 CASSLGQGPGELFF
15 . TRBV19 CASSIGQGETDTQYF
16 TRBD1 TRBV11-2 CASSLRGGQGDNEQFF
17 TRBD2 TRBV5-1 CASSPAGTSGIWGEQFF
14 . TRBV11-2 CASSLMAGSNEQFF
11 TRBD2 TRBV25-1 CASSAGGFQYF
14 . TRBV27 CASSFAGTVYEQYF
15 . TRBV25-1 CASSLDTSSGNTIYF
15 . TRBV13 CASSLFSLTTDTQYF
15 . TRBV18 CASSPGQPAKNIQYF
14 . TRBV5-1 CASSLTTGRNEQYF
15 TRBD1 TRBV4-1 CASSQWTGNNSPLHF
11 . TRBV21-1 CASSATDTQYF
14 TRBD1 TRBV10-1 CASSAGQGEETQYF
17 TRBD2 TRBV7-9 CASSQSGGGPSYNEQFF
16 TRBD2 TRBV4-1 CASSRWTSGAFDEQFF
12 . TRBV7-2 CASSFDNYEQYF
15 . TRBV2 CASSEPSKFTGELFF
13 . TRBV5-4 CASSAGTPGEQFF
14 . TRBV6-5 CASSYTGPGNTIYF
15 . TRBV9 CASSARDTARYEQYF
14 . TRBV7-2 CASSLGSGTDTQYF
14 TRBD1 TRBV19 CASSTDRGLKTQYF
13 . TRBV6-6 CASSFSANYGYTF
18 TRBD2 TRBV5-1 CASSTALPGTSGGNEQFF
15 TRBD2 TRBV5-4 CASSRARDYSYEQYF
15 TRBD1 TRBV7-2 CASSRRAGGGQPQHF
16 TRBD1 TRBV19 CASRQGGGLGNQPQHF
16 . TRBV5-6 CASSHYMSLYTGELFF
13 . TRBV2 CASRKTEAETQYF
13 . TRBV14 CASSQGNLYEQYF
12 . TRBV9 CTPLPLHTRQYF
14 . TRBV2 CASSRRGGDEKLFF
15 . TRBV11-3 CASSLQAGTTYEQYF
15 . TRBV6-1 CASMPSRDFNTEAFF
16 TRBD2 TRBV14 CASSQTRAGWTYEQYF
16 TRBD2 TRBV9 CASSPGTSGRTHEQYF
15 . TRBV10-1 CASSEGQVFNYEQYF
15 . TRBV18 CASSRTRQYTDTQYF
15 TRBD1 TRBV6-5 CASSTTGGMNTEAFF
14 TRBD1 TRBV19 CASSIEWTGYEQYF
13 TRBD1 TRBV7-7 CASSPGQGVEAFF
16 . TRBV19 CASRYRGGSSTYEQYF
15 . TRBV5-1 CASSLASQVNNEQFF
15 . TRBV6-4 CASKTSPSSTDTQYF
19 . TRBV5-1 CASSLEAGAHLRSTDTQYF
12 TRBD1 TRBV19 CASGTGPQPQHF